This paragraph reports one TCR beta chain. The sample is drawn from a study of blood T cell repertoires in COVID-19. At the level of the study: The origin of the acute and convalescent COVID-19 samples was the United States, Italy and Spain.

Authors' processing steps: Estimates of nucleated cell counts were drawn from the amplification of reference gene primers. The data were produced by immunoSEQ multiplex PCR, yet TCRdb's version contains in-frame clones alone and is incomplete. V, J and clone size reflect that table, while D and trimming were determined from the DNA. The repertoire holds a few hundred thousand clones, with 70% to 90% as singletons. The V end was cut by 3 bases, the J end by 6 bases, with 12 bases between. The CDR3 has 15 amino acids. Germline-derived CDR1 and CDR2 are MDHEN and SYDVKM. Individuals in the exposed group had encountered a COVID-19 case within 2 weeks preceding study entry.

This sequence originates from a woman between 18 and 30 years old who had been exposed to COVID-19. Material: PBMCs or T cells enriched from blood (not recorded which). The V gene is TRBV28, the J gene TRBJ1-6, with D tentatively TRBD1 (6 bases). This CDR3 is CASSFIGQSNSPLHF. CDR3 DNA: TGTGCCAGCAGTTTCATTGGACAGAGTAATTCACCCCTCCACTTT. The full variable domain, with the rest looked up from reference TRBV28 and TRBJ1-6, is DVKVTQSSRYLVKRTGEKVFLECVQDMDHENMFWYRQDPGLGLRLIYFSYDVKMKEKGDIPEGYSVSREKKERFSLILESASTNQTSMYLCASSFIGQSNSPLHFGNGTRLTVT.